A selection of T cell receptor beta chains follows, all from one sample in a study of Graves' ophthalmopathy and Graves' hyperthyroidism. Via MiXCR, TCRdb re-called the multiplex PCR reads, giving one row per CDR3 protein. The repertoire holds a few hundred thousand distinct CDR3 sequences, with approximately 15% as singletons. Sequencing was performed on peripheral blood. The receptors were gathered from a young woman with stable Graves' hyperthyroidism. Each CDR3 is given with its conserved first and last residue. The order of the fields is D gene, J gene, clone size, CDR3 length, V gene, CDR3 DNA, CDR3 protein. The D gene is left open where the match is weak. Not all rows give a size; the values are once, few, many and, for expanded clones, a class.

>TRBD1|TRBJ1-2|many|13|TRBV5-1
TGCGCCAGCAGCTTGATGCAGGGGGATGGCTACACCTTC
CASSLMQGDGYTF
>.|TRBJ1-2|many|11|TRBV29-1
TGCAGCGTAGGGGCCACCTATGGCTACACCTTC
CSVGATYGYTF
>.|TRBJ2-7|many|15|TRBV12-3/TRBV12-4
TGTGCCAGCACCTTAGGGGCAAACCTCCGGGACGAGCAGTACTTC
CASTLGANLRDEQYF
>.|TRBJ1-2|many|13|TRBV7-2
TGTGCCAGCAGCTTAGTGAATAGTTATGGCTACACCTTC
CASSLVNSYGYTF
>.|TRBJ2-5|many|13|TRBV7-7
TGTGCTAGCAGCTTCGCCAGCCAAGAGACCCAGTACTTC
CASSFASQETQYF
>.|TRBJ1-2|few|13|TRBV20-1
TGCAGTGCCCCGGGGACGTTTAACTATGGCTACACCTTC
CSAPGTFNYGYTF
>.|TRBJ2-4|.|16|TRBV19
TGTGCCAGTAGTATCCTGGGCAGGGGATCGGAAAACATTCAGTACTTC
CASSILGRGSENIQYF
>.|TRBJ1-1|.|11|TRBV6-1
TGTGCCAGCAGTGGGCAAAGGGAATCTTTCTTT
CASSGQRESFF
>.|TRBJ1-1|many|14|TRBV5-1
TGCGCCAGCAGCTTACAGAGCTTGAACACTGAAGCTTTCTTT
CASSLQSLNTEAFF
>TRBD1|TRBJ1-1|few|15|TRBV9
TGTGCCAGCAGCCCCGAGACAGGGTTGAACACTGAAGCTTTCTTT
CASSPETGLNTEAFF
>.|TRBJ1-6|many|15|TRBV6-5
TGTGCCAGCAGTTACCCGGACAGTCGATCCTCACCCCTCCACTTT
CASSYPDSRSSPLHF
>.|TRBJ1-2|few|15|TRBV4-1
TGCGCCAGCAGCCGTGGCAGGGGCTTCGACTATGGCTACACCTTC
CASSRGRGFDYGYTF
>TRBD1|TRBJ2-2|many|14|TRBV24-1
TGTGCCACCAGGGGACAGGGGAACACCGGGGAGCTGTTTTTT
CATRGQGNTGELFF
>TRBD1|TRBJ2-7|many|14|TRBV19
TGTGCCAGTAGTTCCCGGGACAGCCCCTACGAGCAGTACTTC
CASSSRDSPYEQYF
>TRBD1|TRBJ1-2|.|18|TRBV4-1
TGCGCCAGCAGCCGGTTGAGCAGGGGGCCCCGTTCTAACTATGGCTACACCTTC
CASSRLSRGPRSNYGYTF